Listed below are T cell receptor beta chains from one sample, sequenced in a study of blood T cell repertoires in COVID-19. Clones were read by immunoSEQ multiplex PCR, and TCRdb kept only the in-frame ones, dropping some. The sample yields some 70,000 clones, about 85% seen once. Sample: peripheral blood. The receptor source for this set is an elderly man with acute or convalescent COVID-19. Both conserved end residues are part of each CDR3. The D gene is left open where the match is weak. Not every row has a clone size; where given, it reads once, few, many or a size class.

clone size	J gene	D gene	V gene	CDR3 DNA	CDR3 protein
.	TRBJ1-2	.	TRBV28	TGTGCCAGCGTACGAAGCGGAGGCTACACCTTC	CASVRSGGYTF
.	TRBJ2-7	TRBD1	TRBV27	TGTGCCAGCAGCTCCGGGACAGGGCGGTCCTACGAGCAGTACTTC	CASSSGTGRSYEQYF
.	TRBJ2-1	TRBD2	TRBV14	TGTGCCAGCAGCCAAGTAGCGGGAGGGTACAATGAGCAGTTCTTC	CASSQVAGGYNEQFF
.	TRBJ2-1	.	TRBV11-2	TGTGCCAGCAGGGCTGACACAAATCAGTTCTTC	CASRADTNQFF
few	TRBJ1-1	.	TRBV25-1	TGTGCCAGCACCCAGGGAGGGAACACTGAAGCTTTCTTT	CASTQGGNTEAFF
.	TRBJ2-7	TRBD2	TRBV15	TGTGCCACCAGCAGAGATGACGGACTAGCGGGAGTAGAGCAGTACTTC	CATSRDDGLAGVEQYF
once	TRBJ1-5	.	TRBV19	TGTGCCAGTAGTATGATTGGAGGGAACCCTCAGCCCCAGCATTTT	CASSMIGGNPQPQHF
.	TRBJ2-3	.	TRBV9	TGTGCCAGCAGCTTTCGAGCGAGCACAGATACGCAGTATTTT	CASSFRASTDTQYF
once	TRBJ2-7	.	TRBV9	TGTGCCGGACCTCAACAGGACGAGCAGTACTTC	CAGPQQDEQYF
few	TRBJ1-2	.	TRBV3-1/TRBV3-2	TGTGCCAGCAGCCTAACGACAGTTAACTATGGCTACACCTTC	CASSLTTVNYGYTF
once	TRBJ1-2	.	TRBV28	TGTGCCAGCATAGCCACAGGGCTGGGTGGCTACACCTTC	CASIATGLGGYTF
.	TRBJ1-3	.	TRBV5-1	TGCGCCAGCAGCTTTCAAGGGGAATCTGGAAACACCATATATTTT	CASSFQGESGNTIYF
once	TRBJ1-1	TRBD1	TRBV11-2	TGTGCCAGCAGCTTAGGGCGACAGGGGCTAAACACTGAAGCTTTCTTT	CASSLGRQGLNTEAFF
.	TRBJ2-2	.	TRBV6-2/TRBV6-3	TGTGCCAGCAGTTACTCGAGGTGGGAGCTGTTTTTT	CASSYSRWELFF
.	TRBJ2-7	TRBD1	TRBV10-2	TGCGCCAGCAGTGAGATACAGGGGGTCAAGCAGTACTTC	CASSEIQGVKQYF
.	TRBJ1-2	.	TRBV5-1	TGCGCCAGCAGCTTGGGTCGGGATGGCTACACCTTC	CASSLGRDGYTF
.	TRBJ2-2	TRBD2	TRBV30	TGTGCCTGGAGTGTGGCTAGCGGGAGTTCCGGGGAGCTGTTTTTT	CAWSVASGSSGELFF
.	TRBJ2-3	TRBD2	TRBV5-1	TGCGCCAGCAGCTTGGGTTCTAGCGGGAGTAGGACAGATACGCAGTATTTT	CASSLGSSGSRTDTQYF
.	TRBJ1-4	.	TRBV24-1	TGTGCCACCAGTCCTCAGGGCGGCGAAGAAAAACTGTTTTTT	CATSPQGGEEKLFF
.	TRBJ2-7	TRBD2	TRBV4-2	TGTGCCAGCAGCCAAGAAGGGTTAGCGGGTACCTACGAGCAGTACTTC	CASSQEGLAGTYEQYF
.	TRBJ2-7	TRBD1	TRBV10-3	TGTGCCATCAGTGAGAGGGACAGGGTGGGCGAGCAGTACTTC	CAISERDRVGEQYF
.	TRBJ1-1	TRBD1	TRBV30	TGTGCCTGGAGTTCCCGGACAGGGATCCTCGACACTGAAGCTTTCTTT	CAWSSRTGILDTEAFF
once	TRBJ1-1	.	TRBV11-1	TGTGCCAGCAGCCTTGTGGGGGGGGTCACTGAAGCTTTCTTT	CASSLVGGVTEAFF
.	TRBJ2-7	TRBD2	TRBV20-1	TGCAGTGCTAGTTCGCTAGCGGGAGGGCCGGGTGGCGAGCAGTACTTC	CSASSLAGGPGGEQYF
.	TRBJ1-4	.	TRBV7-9	TGTGCCAGCAGCTTAGCAGCGGGGTGGGGACGGAAGAATGAAAAACTGTTTTTT	CASSLAAGWGRKNEKLFF
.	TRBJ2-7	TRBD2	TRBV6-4	TGTGCCAGCAGATCGGGGGCTAGCGGGAAGTACGAGCAGTACTTC	CASRSGASGKYEQYF
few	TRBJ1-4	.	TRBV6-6	TGTGCCAGCAGTCCCGGGACTTACGAAAAACTGTTTTTT	CASSPGTYEKLFF
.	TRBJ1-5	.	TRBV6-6	TGTGCCAGCAGACCCCTCCTACTCCAGCCCCAGCATTTT	CASRPLLLQPQHF
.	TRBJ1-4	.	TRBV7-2	TGTGCCAGCAGCCCGCGGGCAACTAATGAAAAACTGTTTTTT	CASSPRATNEKLFF